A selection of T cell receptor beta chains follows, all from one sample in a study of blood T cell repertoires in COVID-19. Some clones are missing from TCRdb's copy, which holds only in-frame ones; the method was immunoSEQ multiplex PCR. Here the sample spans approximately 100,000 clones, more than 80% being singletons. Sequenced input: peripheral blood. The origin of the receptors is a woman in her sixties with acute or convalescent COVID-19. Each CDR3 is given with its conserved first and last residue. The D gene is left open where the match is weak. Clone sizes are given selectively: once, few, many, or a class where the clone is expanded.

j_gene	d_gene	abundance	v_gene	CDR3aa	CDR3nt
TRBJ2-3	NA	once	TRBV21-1	CASSKEEDRGTDTQYF	TGTGCCAGCAGCAAAGAGGAGGACAGGGGAACAGATACGCAGTATTTT
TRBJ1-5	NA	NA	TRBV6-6	CASSEVGGSNQPQHF	TGTGCCAGCAGCGAAGTTGGGGGGAGCAATCAGCCCCAGCATTTT
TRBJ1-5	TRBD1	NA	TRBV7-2	CASSWAGQGFGAQHF	TGTGCCAGCAGCTGGGCGGGACAGGGATTCGGGGCCCAGCATTTT
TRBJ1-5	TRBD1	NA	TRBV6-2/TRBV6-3	CASSYSTGSNQPQHF	TGTGCCAGCAGTTACTCGACAGGGAGCAATCAGCCCCAGCATTTT
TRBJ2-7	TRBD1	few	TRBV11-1	CASSSYRGGEQYF	TGTGCCAGCAGCTCGTACAGGGGCGGCGAGCAGTACTTC
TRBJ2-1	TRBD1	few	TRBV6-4	CASSDGTGGNEQFF	TGTGCCAGCAGTGACGGGACAGGGGGCAATGAGCAGTTCTTC
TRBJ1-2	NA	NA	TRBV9	CASKRLRDHGYTF	TGTGCCAGCAAGAGGCTCAGGGATCATGGCTACACCTTC
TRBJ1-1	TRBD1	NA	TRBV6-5	CASSADRGTEAFF	TGTGCCAGCAGCGCCGACAGGGGCACTGAAGCTTTCTTT
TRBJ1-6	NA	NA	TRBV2	CASSEWQGNSPLHF	TGTGCCAGCAGTGAGTGGCAGGGAAATTCACCCCTCCACTTT
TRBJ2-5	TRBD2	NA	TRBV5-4	CASNHGGRQETQYF	TGTGCCAGCAACCACGGGGGGAGGCAAGAGACCCAGTACTTC
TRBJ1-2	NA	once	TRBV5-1	CASSSAGSYVYGYTF	TGCGCCAGCAGCTCCGCAGGCAGCTATGTCTATGGCTACACCTTC
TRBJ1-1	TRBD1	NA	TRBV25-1	CASSEFLDRVGTEAFF	TGTGCCAGCAGTGAATTCCTCGACAGGGTCGGCACTGAAGCTTTCTTT
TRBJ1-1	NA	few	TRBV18	CASSQQGSRGTEAFF	TGTGCCAGCTCACAACAAGGATCTCGGGGCACTGAAGCTTTCTTT
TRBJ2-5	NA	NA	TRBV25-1	CASSEYLEKETQYF	TGTGCCAGCAGTGAATATTTAGAGAAAGAGACCCAGTACTTC
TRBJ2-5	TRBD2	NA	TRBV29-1	CSVDTSGVETQYF	TGCAGCGTTGATACTAGCGGGGTGGAGACCCAGTACTTC
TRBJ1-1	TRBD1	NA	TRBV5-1	CASSLASRGLLTEAFF	TGCGCCAGCAGCTTGGCGAGCAGGGGGCTACTCACTGAAGCTTTCTTT
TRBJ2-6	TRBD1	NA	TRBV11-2	CASSFTGTAIGANVLTF	TGTGCCAGCAGCTTTACGGGGACAGCCATTGGGGCCAACGTCCTGACTTTC
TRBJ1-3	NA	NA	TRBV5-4	CASSSAGTGNTIYF	TGTGCCAGCAGCTCGGCCGGGACTGGAAACACCATATATTTT
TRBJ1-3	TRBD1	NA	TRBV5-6	CASSLAGGPSLSGNTIYF	TGTGCCAGCAGCTTGGCAGGGGGCCCGTCCCTCTCTGGAAACACCATATATTTT